The source of this T cell receptor (beta chain) is a study of T cell responses to AZD1222 COVID-19 vaccine. Study-wide results and limits: White British people made up most donors, females outnumbered males, and clonal diversity was possibly underestimated.

The CDR3 is 16 amino acids. Germline V gene lookup returns CDR1 LGHNA and CDR2 YSLEER. V dropped 3 bases and J dropped 4; count of bases not matched to a gene: 3. This clone has a single count. The antigen is unknown. The assay was immunoSEQ multiplex PCR, and TCRdb's table has in-frame clones only and misses some. The sample has 150,000 to 250,000 clones; more than 85% are singletons. The chain couples TRBV4-3 to TRBJ2-2; the match to TRBD2 covers 12 bases. The sample was peripheral blood, taken 28 days after the second AZD1222 dose. The sequence was obtained from an adult who received the AZD1222 COVID-19 vaccine. The CDR3 is CASSHRLAGVTGELFF. CDR3 sequence (DNA): TGCGCCAGCAGCCACAGACTAGCGGGAGTCACCGGGGAGCTGTTTTTT.